This TCR beta chain was profiled in a study of CD8 T cells in ankylosing spondylitis. Notes on the study in general: Previously reported in reactive arthritis synovial fluid and blood were some of the motif variants.

A few counts support this clonotype. The antigen remains undetermined. TCRdb reprocessed the 5' RACE reads with MiXCR, giving one entry per CDR3 protein. The sample carries fewer than 400,000 distinct CDR3 sequences, about 15% recorded once. Trimming cost V 0 bases and J 5 bases; bases outside gene matches: 3. CDR3 length equals 15 residues. Looked up from germline, CDR1 is KGHSH and CDR2 is LQKENI. The TCR originated in a male donor with ankylosing spondylitis or in good health (not recorded which). The sequenced material came from blood, either unsorted or a sorted T cell fraction (not recorded which). This chain joins TRBV18 and TRBJ2-7, with 11 positions matching TRBD2. CDR3 amino acids: CASSPPSGRANEQYF. The CDR3 coding sequence is TGTGCCAGCTCACCACCTAGCGGGAGGGCCAACGAGCAGTACTTC.